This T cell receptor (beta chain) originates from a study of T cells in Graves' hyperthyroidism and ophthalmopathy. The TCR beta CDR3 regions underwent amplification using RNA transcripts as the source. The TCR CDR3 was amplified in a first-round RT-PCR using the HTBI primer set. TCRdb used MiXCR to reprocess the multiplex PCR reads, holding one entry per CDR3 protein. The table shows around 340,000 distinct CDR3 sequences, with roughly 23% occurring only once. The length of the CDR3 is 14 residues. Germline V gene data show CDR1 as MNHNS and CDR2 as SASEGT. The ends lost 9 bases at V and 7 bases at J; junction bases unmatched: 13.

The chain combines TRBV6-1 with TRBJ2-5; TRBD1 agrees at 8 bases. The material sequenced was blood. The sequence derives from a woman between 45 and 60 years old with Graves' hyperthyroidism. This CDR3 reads CASRSGQGFGTQYF. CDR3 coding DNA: TGTGCCAGTAGAAGCGGACAGGGTTTCGGGACCCAGTACTTC.